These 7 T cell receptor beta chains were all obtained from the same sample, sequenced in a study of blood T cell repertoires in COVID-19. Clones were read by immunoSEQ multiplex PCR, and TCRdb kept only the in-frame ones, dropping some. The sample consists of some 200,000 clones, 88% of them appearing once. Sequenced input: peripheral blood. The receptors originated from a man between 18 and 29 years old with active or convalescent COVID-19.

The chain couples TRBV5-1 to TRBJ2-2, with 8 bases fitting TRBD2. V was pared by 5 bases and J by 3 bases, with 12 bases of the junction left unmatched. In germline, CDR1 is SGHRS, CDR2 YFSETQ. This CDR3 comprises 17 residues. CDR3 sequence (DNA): TGCGCCAGCAGTTATACTCCGACTAGCGCCGACACCGGGGAGCTGTTTTTT. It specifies CASSYTPTSADTGELFF.

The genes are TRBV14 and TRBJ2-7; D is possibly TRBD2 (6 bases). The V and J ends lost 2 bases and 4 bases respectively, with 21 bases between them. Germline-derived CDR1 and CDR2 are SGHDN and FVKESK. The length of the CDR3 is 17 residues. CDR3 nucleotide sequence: TGTGCCAGCAGCCAAAGTCGAATTGGCGGGAAGTCGTACGAGCAGTACTTC. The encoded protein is CASSQSRIGGKSYEQYF.

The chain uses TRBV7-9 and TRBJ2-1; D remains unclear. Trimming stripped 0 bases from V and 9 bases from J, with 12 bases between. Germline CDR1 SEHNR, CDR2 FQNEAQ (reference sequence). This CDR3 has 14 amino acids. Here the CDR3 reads CASSLARVNPEQFF. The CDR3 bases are TGTGCCAGCAGCTTAGCGCGAGTGAACCCTGAGCAGTTCTTC.

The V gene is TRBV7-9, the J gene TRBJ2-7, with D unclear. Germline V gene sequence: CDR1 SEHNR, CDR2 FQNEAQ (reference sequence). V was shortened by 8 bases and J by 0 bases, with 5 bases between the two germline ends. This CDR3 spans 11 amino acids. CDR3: CASVASYEQYF. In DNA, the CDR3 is TGTGCCAGCGTGGCCTCCTACGAGCAGTACTTC.

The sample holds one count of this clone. The CDR3 loop reads CASSQGQGFANEKLFF. The DNA for the CDR3 is TGTGCCAGCAGCCAAGGGCAGGGCTTTGCTAATGAAAAACTGTTTTTT. J is TRBJ1-4 and V is TRBV14, with D perhaps TRBD1 (5 bases). This CDR3 is built from 16 residues. Germline V gene sequence: CDR1 SGHDN, CDR2 FVKESK. The ends were cut back, 1 base at V and 3 bases at J, with 12 bases in the middle.

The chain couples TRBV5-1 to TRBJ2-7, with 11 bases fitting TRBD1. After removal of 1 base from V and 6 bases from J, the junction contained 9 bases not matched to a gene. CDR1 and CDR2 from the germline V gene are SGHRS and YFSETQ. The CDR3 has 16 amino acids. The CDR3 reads CASSLQAPGQGGEQYF. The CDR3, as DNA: TGCGCCAGCAGCTTGCAAGCCCCGGGACAGGGGGGCGAGCAGTACTTC. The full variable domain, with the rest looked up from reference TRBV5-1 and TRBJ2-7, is KAGVTQTPRYLIKTRGQQVTLSCSPISGHRSVSWYQQTPGQGLQFLFEYFSETQRNKGNFPGRFSGRQFSNSRSEMNVSTLELGDSALYLCASSLQAPGQGGEQYFGPGTRLTVT.

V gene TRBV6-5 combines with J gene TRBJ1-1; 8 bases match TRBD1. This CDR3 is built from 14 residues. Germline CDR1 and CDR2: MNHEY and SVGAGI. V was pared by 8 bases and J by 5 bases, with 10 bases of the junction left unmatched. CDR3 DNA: TGTGCCAGCTGTTTAGGACAGGGCATTACTGAAGCTTTCTTT. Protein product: CASCLGQGITEAFF.